This T cell receptor beta chain was obtained from a study of blood T cell repertoires in COVID-19 (TCRdb year 2020). Study-level background: Collaborator samples came from the United States, Italy and Spain and covered acute and convalescent phases of COVID-19. The prospective study material was composed of cDNA or gDNA derived from T cells, B-cell-depleted T cells, or PBMCs. Subjects who had been exposed to COVID-19, were actively infected with it, or had recovered from it provided the deeply sampled blood TCRbeta repertoires that made up the dataset. The repertoires were released in a freely available public database meant as a resource for research on the immune response to SARS-CoV-2. The samples were drawn from the first 160 participants of the ongoing ImmuneRACE study and from some 1,300 subjects provided by 6 global collaborators. A de-identified subject ID, COVID-19 status, age in years and sex were almost always included in the sample metadata. Where HLA class I and class II types were available, the types were taken from metadata supplied by the sample provider, not from assay-based typing.

Participants in the prospective study were aged about 18 to 89 years, lived in 20 to 25 United States geographic areas, and enrolled through a virtual design. Cohort assignment in the prospective study relied on participant-reported clinical history from a screening survey and a study questionnaire. Each participant in the prospective study had whole blood, serum and a nasopharyngeal or oropharyngeal swab collected by mobile phlebotomists. Prospective study participants could optionally give additional blood draws and questionnaires over an approximately two-month period. Before DNA extraction, prospective study blood samples were shipped either frozen or at room temperature. What the work shows at the level of the full study, not this receptor alone: How much clinical and demographic metadata was included differed by source and by participant, and the metadata was provided uncurated.

As to this clone: The antigen it recognizes is unknown. The sample holds no much larger clone one base away, and base qualities are not on file.

The immunoSEQ Assay, a bias-controlled multiplex PCR, was used to amplify TCRbeta CDR3 regions from genomic DNA. Under the source paper's analysis protocol: The number of nucleated cells in each sample was estimated by amplification of reference gene primers within the assay. To quantify the absolute abundance of each unique TCRbeta CDR3 rearrangement, sequence reads were collapsed and filtered. For each sample, productive Simpson clonality was calculated by taking the square root of Simpson's diversity index across productive rearrangements. Imported from immuneACCESS, the table was reduced by TCRdb to in-frame sequences with V and J called. These copies leave out some clones; in studies compared against another copy, an unresolved V gene accounts for under half, and the cause of the remainder is not known. V and J calls and clone size follow that table, whereas D and trimming were derived from the DNA. The sample table holds 270,000 or so clones, of which more than 75% were seen once. The ten largest clones add up to about 2.3% of the sample.

The sequence was collected from a woman in her forties with acute COVID-19. The specimen was PBMCs or T cells enriched from blood (not recorded which).

The nucleotide sequence reads TGTGCCACCTCAGACAACTCTGGGGCCAACGTCCTGACTTTC. Translated, it gives CATSDNSGANVLTF. The chain is made from TRBV24-1 and TRBJ2-6; no D gene is confidently identified. V and J lose 9 bases and 0 bases, and a span of 8 bases separates them. The CDR3 runs 14 residues from the cysteine to the phenylalanine. Solely the CDR3 DNA is kept, with 42 bases framed from the first base. CDR1 and CDR2, looked up from the germline V gene, are KGHDR and SFDVKD.